The 21 T cell receptor beta chains reported below all come from one sample, sequenced in a study of OX40 agonist ivuxolimab in advanced cancers. Here immunoSEQ multiplex PCR was the method, and the copy in TCRdb shows in-frame clones only, minus some. The sample holds 60,000 to 75,000 clones, around 80% seen once. The sample was CD4+ or CD8+ T cells sorted from blood, taken in a trial of the OX40 agonist ivuxolimab. The receptors stem from an adult with an advanced solid tumor such as melanoma, head and neck, liver or kidney cancer.

The CDR3 DNA sequence: TGTGCCACCAGCAGGAGCAGGGTACTACAGCCCCAGCATTTT. It encodes CATSRSRVLQPQHF. This chain links TRBV15 with TRBJ1-5; TRBD1 is a possible D gene (5 bases). The length of the CDR3 is 14 residues. With 3 bases removed from V and 7 bases from J, the gap between germline ends came to 13 bases. The germline gives CDR1 LNHNV, CDR2 YYDKDF (reference sequence).

The chain combines TRBV5-1 with TRBJ1-2, with D possibly matching TRBD1 (6 bases). Trimming left V 0 bases short and J 3 bases short, with 12 bases between. The germline V gene has CDR1 SGHRS and CDR2 YFSETQ. The CDR3 is 15 residues long. The CDR3 nucleotides are TGCGCCAGCAGCTTGGCGGGGGGGCCCCACTATGGCTACACCTTC. Translation: CASSLAGGPHYGYTF.

The rearrangement links TRBV25-1 to TRBJ2-5, with 9 bases identical to TRBD1. CDR3 length equals 17 residues. Germline V CDR1 and CDR2: MGHDK, SYGVNS. V lost 0 bases and J lost 5; bases outside the gene matches: 10. The CDR3 region is CASSEYSSTGGLETQYF. In DNA, the CDR3 is TGTGCCAGCAGTGAATATTCATCCACAGGGGGCTTGGAGACCCAGTACTTC.

The gene calls are TRBV9 and TRBJ2-2; 7 nucleotides match TRBD2. This CDR3 is 16 amino acids long. Unmatched junction bases numbered 2, after V lost 0 bases and J lost 0 bases. Germline CDR1 SGDLS, CDR2 YYNGEE. CDR3 nucleotides: TGTGCCAGCAGCGTAGGAGGGAGGGCGAACACCGGGGAGCTGTTTTTT. Its translation: CASSVGGRANTGELFF.

The chain uses TRBV15 and TRBJ1-1, with 10 positions matching TRBD1. The CDR3 has 14 residues. Germline V gives CDR1 LNHNV, CDR2 YYDKDF (reference sequence). V was clipped by 4 bases and J by 5 bases; unmatched bases: 4. The CDR3 reads CATSTRQGATEAFF. Here the CDR3 DNA reads TGTGCCACCAGCACCCGACAGGGGGCGACTGAAGCTTTCTTT.

This chain links TRBV30 with TRBJ2-3, with 7 positions matching TRBD2. The CDR3 covers 12 residues. Losses at the gene ends were 8 bases for V and 0 bases for J; bases not matched to a gene: 2. Per germline, CDR1 GTSNPN and CDR2 SVGIG (reference sequence). CDR3 residues: CAVGGSTDTQYF. The CDR3 DNA sequence: TGTGCCGTCGGGGGGAGCACAGATACGCAGTATTTT.

The chain carries TRBV9 and TRBJ1-2, with 8 bases aligning to TRBD1. Trimming at V came to 0 bases and at J to 4 bases, leaving 8 bases not matched to a gene. This CDR3 is 16 amino acids long. Germline CDR1 is SGDLS and CDR2 is YYNGEE. The CDR3, as DNA: TGTGCCAGCAGCGTAGGCGAGACAGGGGTCGGCTATGGCTACACCTTC. Translated, it gives CASSVGETGVGYGYTF.

This rearrangement joins TRBV6-1 to TRBJ2-1; D is ambiguous. Germline loops: CDR1 MNHNS, CDR2 SASEGT. The CDR3 contains 12 residues. Trimming pared 4 bases from V and 12 bases from J, leaving 13 bases between. CDR3 region: CASSVWMAGQFF. CDR3 coding DNA: TGTGCCAGCAGTGTTTGGATGGCCGGGCAGTTCTTC.

This chain uses TRBV6-1 with TRBJ1-1; 8 bases are a match to TRBD1. The CDR3 extends over 16 amino acids. Germline V lookup: CDR1 MNHNS, CDR2 SASEGT. V was pared by 4 bases and J by 0 bases, with 7 bases of the junction left unmatched. For the CDR3, the DNA is TGTGCCAGCAGTGTACAGGGGGAATCATTGAACACTGAAGCTTTCTTT. This gives the protein CASSVQGESLNTEAFF.

This chain uses TRBV11-2 with TRBJ1-2, with D hard to call. The CDR3 contains 13 residues. V shed 5 bases and J shed 3 bases, with 10 bases lying between them. The germline V gene encodes CDR1 SGHAT and CDR2 FQNNGV. The CDR3 reads CASSTNIDYGYTF. CDR3 nucleotide sequence: TGTGCCAGCAGCACAAACATAGACTATGGCTACACCTTC.

The chain couples TRBV7-2 to TRBJ2-5; a possible D gene is TRBD1 (6 bases). Per germline, CDR1 SGHTA and CDR2 FQGNSA. Trimming removed 1 base from V and 6 bases from J, with 15 bases in between. The length of the CDR3 is 15 residues. The CDR3 DNA follows: TGTGCCAGCAGCTTAGTCACAGGGTTCGGGAAGACCCAGTACTTC. Translating it yields CASSLVTGFGKTQYF.

The V gene is TRBV5-6, the J gene TRBJ2-1; no clear D. Trimming removed 1 base at V and 4 bases at J, with 3 bases between. The length of the CDR3 is 12 residues. Germline V gene sequence: CDR1 SGHDT, CDR2 YYEEEE. CDR3 sequence (DNA): TGTGCCAGCAGCTTGAAATACAATGAGCAGTTCTTC. Protein product: CASSLKYNEQFF. The complete variable domain, with remaining parts taken from reference TRBV5-6 and TRBJ2-1, reads DAGVTQSPTHLIKTRGQQVTLRCSPKSGHDTVSWYQQALGQGPQFIFQYYEEEERQRGNFPDRFSGHQFPNYSSELNVNALLLGDSALYLCASSLKYNEQFFGPGTRLTVL.

The chain has TRBV28 and TRBJ1-2, with TRBD1 matching 12 bases. Germline CDR1 MDHEN, CDR2 SYDVKM. CDR3 length: 15 amino acids. The V segment lost 8 bases and the J segment 6 bases; nucleotides outside the gene matches: 10. This CDR3 is CASRSGGQGAHGYTF. CDR3 sequence (DNA): TGTGCCAGCCGCTCCGGGGGACAGGGGGCTCATGGCTACACCTTC.

The V gene is TRBV4-1, the J gene TRBJ2-1; 10 nucleotides agree with TRBD1. The CDR3 is made up of 16 amino acids. CDR1 MGHRA and CDR2 YSYEKL come from the germline V gene. Germline trimming cut 2 bases from V and 7 bases from J; bases unmatched to any gene: 8. Here the CDR3 reads CASSQSGQGVENEQFF. CDR3 sequence (DNA): TGCGCCAGCAGCCAATCCGGACAGGGGGTAGAGAATGAGCAGTTCTTC.

As DNA, the CDR3 is TGTGCCAGTATGCGAAAGGGGTCGGGTCAGCCCCAGCATTTT. It encodes CASMRKGSGQPQHF. The chain combines TRBV19 with TRBJ1-5, with a tentative D call TRBD1 (5 bases). CDR1 is LNHDA, CDR2 SQIVND, per germline (reference sequence). The CDR3 spans 14 residues. Trimming stripped 7 bases from V and 6 bases from J, with 16 bases between. The full variable domain, completed using reference TRBV19 and TRBJ1-5, is DGGITQSPKYLFRKEGQNVTLSCEQNLNHDAMYWYRQDPGQGLRLIYYSQIVNDFQKGDIAEGYSVSREKKESFPLTVTSAQKNPTAFYLCASMRKGSGQPQHFGDGTRLSIL.

The CDR3 loop is CSGGSRQGAGNEQFF. CDR3 nucleotide sequence: TGCAGCGGGGGGTCAAGACAGGGAGCGGGCAATGAGCAGTTCTTC. The chain recombines TRBV29-1 with TRBJ2-1; D perhaps matches TRBD1 (7 bases). The germline CDR1 and CDR2 sequences are SQVTM and ANQGSEA. V lost 7 bases to trimming and J lost 6 bases, with 22 bases between them. The length of the CDR3 is 15 residues.

This rearrangement joins TRBV4-1 to TRBJ1-2, with D maybe TRBD1 (5 bases). Germline CDR1 is MGHRA and CDR2 is YSYEKL. The CDR3 spans 16 residues. V lost 3 bases and J lost 4, with 18 bases in between. The CDR3 DNA sequence: TGCGCCAGCAGCCAGAATTCAGGGTTACTTTCCTATGGCTACACCTTC. Its translation: CASSQNSGLLSYGYTF.

Concerning this clone: A junction boundary mismatches the germline segment, possibly from a read error. V and J are TRBV10-3 and TRBJ2-5, with D unclear. This CDR3 contains 19 residues. CDR1 and CDR2 (germline): ENHRY, SYGVKD. This chain's CDR3 is CAISERASSSSRDQVTQYF. DNA for the CDR3: TGTGCCATCAGTGAACGGGCTAGTTCCTCCTCAAGAGACCAAGTGACCCAGTACTTC.

The chain combines TRBV7-9 with TRBJ2-1; 8 positions agree with TRBD2. Germline trimming cut 3 bases from V and 4 bases from J; bases unmatched to any gene: 5. Germline CDR1 is SEHNR and CDR2 is FQNEAQ (reference sequence). This CDR3 is 15 amino acids long. CDR3 region: CASSFGLARYNEQFF. CDR3 nucleotide sequence: TGTGCCAGCAGCTTCGGACTAGCCAGGTACAATGAGCAGTTCTTC.

Written as DNA, the CDR3 is TGTGCCAGCAGACCCGGGTCCACGAATGAAAAACTGTTTTTT. Protein: CASRPGSTNEKLFF. The V and J genes are TRBV6-5 and TRBJ1-4; the D is unclear. V was trimmed by 6 bases and J by 5 bases, leaving 13 bases between them. The V gene's germline CDR1 is MNHEY and CDR2 SVGAGI. This CDR3 has 14 amino acids.

This clone was seen many times. This chain's CDR3 is CASSWTQNTEAFF. CDR3 in DNA: TGCGCCAGCTCCTGGACCCAGAACACTGAAGCTTTCTTT. This chain joins TRBV5-1 and TRBJ1-1; D call uncertain. The CDR3 covers 13 residues. Germline V gene lookup returns CDR1 SGHRS and CDR2 YFSETQ. V was clipped by 7 bases and J by 1 base, with 11 bases between them.